The 27 T cell receptor beta chains listed next were all sequenced from one sample in a study of blood T cell repertoires in COVID-19. Method: immunoSEQ multiplex PCR; TCRdb's copy keeps in-frame clones and lacks some. The sample consists of approximately 260,000 clones, 84% of them appearing once. Source material: PBMCs or T cells enriched from blood (not recorded which). These receptors all stem from a young man with acute COVID-19.

The rearrangement uses TRBV9 and TRBJ1-1; D remains ambiguous. Germline CDR1 SGDLS, CDR2 YYNGEE. CDR3 size: 12 residues. Trimming removed 3 bases at V and 6 bases at J, with 9 bases between. CDR3 protein: CASSAPRAEAFF. The CDR3 coding sequence is TGTGCCAGCAGCGCCCCACGGGCTGAAGCTTTCTTT.

The genes are TRBV27 and TRBJ2-1; possible D gene TRBD2, 7 bases. CDR1 is MNHEY, CDR2 SMNVEV, per germline (reference sequence). Trimming stripped 5 bases from V and 5 bases from J, with 16 bases between. This CDR3 contains 15 residues. The CDR3 DNA reads TGTGCCAGCAGTCCCCGAGGGGGGGGCCACAATGAGCAGTTCTTC. This gives the protein CASSPRGGGHNEQFF.

The rearrangement links TRBV30 to TRBJ1-2, with a possible D match to TRBD1 (5 bases). The germline gives CDR1 GTSNPN, CDR2 SVGIG (reference sequence). The CDR3 loop spans 14 amino acids. Trimming took 3 bases from V and 2 from J, leaving 13 bases between them. CDR3 protein: CAWSFSTVNYGYTF. The CDR3 DNA sequence: TGTGCCTGGAGCTTTTCGACAGTAAACTATGGCTACACCTTC.

V gene TRBV28 combines with J gene TRBJ1-5; D is possibly TRBD1 (6 bases). This CDR3 contains 15 residues. The germline V and J ends were trimmed by 1 base and 3 bases, with 10 bases remaining between them. Germline V CDR1 and CDR2: MDHEN, SYDVKM. The chain's CDR3 is CASSLLQGYNQPQHF. The CDR3 DNA reads as TGTGCCAGCAGTTTATTACAGGGTTACAATCAGCCCCAGCATTTT.

J is TRBJ1-1 and V is TRBV19, with D perhaps TRBD1 (5 bases). The V gene lost 3 bases and the J gene lost 4 bases, with 12 bases spanning the gap. Germline CDR1 LNHDA, CDR2 SQIVND (reference sequence). This CDR3 spans 14 amino acids. Here the CDR3 reads CASSINGGGTEAFF. The CDR3 coding sequence is TGTGCCAGTAGTATCAACGGGGGGGGCACTGAAGCTTTCTTT. Complete variable domain (other parts from reference TRBV19 and TRBJ1-1): DGGITQSPKYLFRKEGQNVTLSCEQNLNHDAMYWYRQDPGQGLRLIYYSQIVNDFQKGDIAEGYSVSREKKESFPLTVTSAQKNPTAFYLCASSINGGGTEAFFGQGTRLTVV.

The chain has TRBV24-1 and TRBJ2-2, with 11 nucleotides matching TRBD2. This CDR3 is built from 17 residues. Trimming at V came to 6 bases and at J to 3 bases, leaving 8 bases not matched to a gene. CDR1 KGHDR and CDR2 SFDVKD come from the germline V gene. The DNA of the CDR3 is TGTGCCACCAGTTCTCGTGTAGCGGGAGGGGACACCGGGGAGCTGTTTTTT. It is translated as CATSSRVAGGDTGELFF.

Worth noting for this clone: This CDR3 is missing its conserved last phenylalanine or tryptophan, likely due to a read error. The DNA is omitted, as the CDR3 cannot be located on it reliably, and the CDR3 follows TCRdb's listing. CDR3 residues: CASSPDRTGRD. The genes are TRBV5-8 and TRBJ2-7; TRBD1, the table's D call, was not compared with the DNA. Germline loops: CDR1 SGHTS, CDR2 YDEGEE. The CDR3 is 11 residues long, counting both termini.

This clone has a single count. The chain joins TRBV27 to TRBJ1-2; 10 bases are a match to TRBD1. The V gene's germline CDR1 is MNHEY and CDR2 SMNVEV (reference sequence). V trimming: 4 bases; J trimming: 4 bases; junction bases outside the gene matches: 6. The CDR3 is made up of 15 amino acids. The CDR3 loop is CASSWDRGNFYGYTF. CDR3 DNA sequence: TGTGCCAGCAGTTGGGACAGGGGAAATTTCTATGGCTACACCTTC.

The V gene is TRBV29-1, the J gene TRBJ2-1; tentatively, D is TRBD2 (5 bases). Trimming removed 6 bases from V and 8 bases from J, with 14 bases in between. The CDR3 sequence is 12 residues long. Germline-derived CDR1 and CDR2 are SQVTM and ANQGSEA. Here the CDR3 DNA reads TGCAGCGTCGACGGGAAGGTCTATGAGCAGTTCTTC. Protein sequence: CSVDGKVYEQFF.

The sample holds one count of this clone. The chain carries TRBV6-5 and TRBJ2-3; tentative D call: TRBD2 (6 bases). Germline V lookup: CDR1 MNHEY, CDR2 SVGAGI. Trimming cost V 5 bases and J 4 bases, with 13 bases left between them. The CDR3 consists of 14 residues. The CDR3 sequence is CASSPLRLADTQYF. CDR3 nucleotides: TGTGCCAGCAGTCCTCTTCGACTAGCAGATACGCAGTATTTT.

J is TRBJ1-2 and V is TRBV12-5, with a possible D match to TRBD1 (6 bases). Trimming left V 1 base short and J 5 bases short, with 8 bases between. Germline V CDR1 and CDR2: LGHNT, FRNRAP. The length of the CDR3 is 13 residues. CDR3 in amino acids: CASGLDREYGYTF. CDR3 nucleotides: TGTGCTAGTGGTTTGGACAGGGAATATGGCTACACCTTC. Full variable domain (rest looked up from reference TRBV12-5 and TRBJ1-2): DARVTQTPRHKVTEMGQEVTMRCQPILGHNTVFWYRQTMMQGLELLAYFRNRAPLDDSGMPKDRFSAEMPDATLATLKIQPSEPRDSAVYFCASGLDREYGYTFGSGTRLTVV.

V usage is TRBV19 and J usage is TRBJ2-2; the match to TRBD2 covers 9 bases. The germline V gene encodes CDR1 LNHDA and CDR2 SQIVND (reference sequence). This CDR3 contains 19 residues. V trimming: 5 bases; J trimming: 2 bases; junction bases outside the gene matches: 15. CDR3 nucleotides: TGTGCCAGTAGTTCCTTCGCGGGGGGGCCTACAAGAAACACCGGGGAGCTGTTTTTT. It encodes CASSSFAGGPTRNTGELFF.

The chain carries TRBV30 and TRBJ2-1; perhaps TRBD2 as D (6 bases). The CDR3 covers 12 residues. Per germline, CDR1 GTSNPN and CDR2 SVGIG (reference sequence). V shed 1 base and J shed 8 bases, with 9 bases lying between them. The CDR3 region has the DNA TGTGCCTGGAGTGCTTCGGGAGATGAGCAGTTCTTC. Its translation is CAWSASGDEQFF.

A few counts support this clone. V gene TRBV9 combines with J gene TRBJ2-1; 11 bases map to TRBD2. Germline CDR1 and CDR2: SGDLS and YYNGEE. The CDR3 totals 15 residues. The V and J ends lost 0 bases and 8 bases, in that order; junction bases with no gene match: 4. CDR3 in DNA: TGTGCCAGCAGCGTAGAGGCTAGCGGGAGGTATGAGCAGTTCTTC. This encodes CASSVEASGRYEQFF.

The V gene is TRBV18, the J gene TRBJ1-2; D is perhaps TRBD1 (6 bases). The CDR3 is made up of 15 amino acids. Trimming took 3 bases from V and 10 from J, leaving 21 bases between them. Per germline, CDR1 KGHSH and CDR2 LQKENI. CDR3 DNA sequence: TGTGCCAGCTCACCGCCGGGACAAGGACGGGGGGACTACACCTTC. It yields the protein CASSPPGQGRGDYTF.

The rearrangement joins TRBV11-2 to TRBJ2-7; TRBD1 matches at 11 bases. The CDR3 spans 15 residues. Unmatched junction bases numbered 4, after V lost 3 bases and J lost 3 bases. The germline CDR1 and CDR2 sequences are SGHAT and FQNNGV. CDR3 sequence: CASSFTGTGGYEQYV. The CDR3, as DNA: TGTGCCAGCAGCTTTACCGGGACAGGGGGCTACGAGCAGTACGTC.

The gene calls are TRBV20-1 and TRBJ1-1; no clear D. This CDR3 region has 11 residues. Trimming took off 3 bases at V and 3 bases at J, with 5 bases between the two ends. The germline CDR1 and CDR2 sequences are DFQATT and SNEGSKA (reference sequence). The CDR3 here is CSASTDTEAFF. The CDR3 DNA is TGCAGTGCTAGCACAGACACTGAAGCTTTCTTT.

In its sample, this clone was seen once. The J gene is TRBJ1-1, the V gene TRBV19; D remains unclear. The CDR3 loop spans 13 amino acids. Germline CDR1 LNHDA, CDR2 SQIVND (reference sequence). Between the trimmed V and J ends, which lost 7 bases and 3 bases, there was a span of 12 bases. The CDR3 bases are TGTGCCAGTATCCCTCTGGGCCACACTGAAGCTTTCTTT. This codes for CASIPLGHTEAFF.

The chain is built from TRBV15 and TRBJ2-1; 14 positions match TRBD2. V lost 4 bases, J lost 4 bases, and 6 bases stayed unmatched. Germline CDR1 reads LNHNV; CDR2 reads YYDKDF (reference sequence). CDR3 length equals 17 residues. This CDR3 is CATSKRLAGGRYNEQFF. CDR3 coding DNA: TGTGCCACCAGCAAACGACTAGCGGGAGGGAGGTACAATGAGCAGTTCTTC.

The gene calls are TRBV15 and TRBJ1-2; D ambiguous. The CDR3 has 12 residues. Germline assignment: CDR1 LNHNV and CDR2 YYDKDF (reference sequence). V shed 5 bases and J shed 4 bases, with 8 bases lying between them. CDR3: CATSQAGYGYTF. In nucleotides, the CDR3 is TGTGCCACCAGCCAGGCTGGCTATGGCTACACCTTC.

The chain has TRBV4-1 and TRBJ1-4; 9 bases fit TRBD1. With 2 bases clipped from V and 4 bases from J, the junction kept 8 bases outside the gene matches. This CDR3 has 17 residues. Germline loops: CDR1 MGHRA, CDR2 YSYEKL. This CDR3 reads CASSQPFRDRDNEKLFF. The DNA for the CDR3 is TGCGCCAGCAGCCAACCTTTCCGGGACAGGGATAATGAAAAACTGTTTTTT.

This clone has a single count. V usage is TRBV6-1 and J usage is TRBJ2-7, with 10 bases identical to TRBD2. The ends lost 3 bases at V and 3 bases at J; junction bases unmatched: 11. The CDR3 extends over 17 amino acids. Germline values: CDR1 MNHNS, CDR2 SASEGT. This CDR3 reads CASSDLATSGTHYEQYV. CDR3 in DNA: TGTGCCAGCAGTGACCTGGCCACTAGCGGGACCCACTACGAGCAGTACGTC.

This clone has just one count. The chain recombines TRBV30 with TRBJ1-1; D is unresolved. This CDR3 is built from 8 residues. Germline assignment: CDR1 GTSNPN and CDR2 SVGIG (reference sequence). V lost 7 bases to trimming and J lost 11 bases, with 8 bases between them. This chain's CDR3 is CAFTCAFF. The CDR3 nucleotides read TGTGCCTTCACATGTGCTTTCTTT.

The chain recombines TRBV9 with TRBJ2-5, with 10 nucleotides matching TRBD1. Germline V gene sequence: CDR1 SGDLS, CDR2 YYNGEE. The J segment lost 2 bases and the V segment lost 2 bases, leaving 6 bases of the junction unmatched. The CDR3 length is 16 residues. As DNA, the CDR3 is TGTGCCAGCAGCGTCGGGACAGGGGTCGATCAAGAGACCCAGTACTTC. Translating gives CASSVGTGVDQETQYF.

The genes are TRBV4-3 and TRBJ1-5; maybe TRBD1 (6 bases). V was trimmed by 3 bases and J by 4 bases, leaving 13 bases between them. Germline lookup yields CDR1 LGHNA and CDR2 YSLEER. This CDR3 contains 15 residues. The CDR3 DNA reads as TGCGCCAGCAGCCAGGACTCAGGGGATAATCAGCCCCAGCATTTT. Translation: CASSQDSGDNQPQHF.

This chain uses TRBV7-9 with TRBJ1-1, with D hard to call. CDR1 SEHNR and CDR2 FQNEAQ come from the germline V gene (reference sequence). The CDR3 runs 15 residues. V lost 2 bases to trimming and J lost 3 bases, with 13 bases between them. DNA of the CDR3: TGTGCCAGCAGCTTAAAAAGTGTCCGAGACACTGAAGCTTTCTTT. Its protein is CASSLKSVRDTEAFF.

The chain recombines TRBV6-5 with TRBJ2-3, with 12 bases identical to TRBD1. CDR1 is MNHEY, CDR2 SVGAGI, per germline. V lost 6 bases, J lost 2 bases, and 3 bases stayed unmatched. CDR3 length equals 15 residues. CDR3 loop: CASRGQGAITDTQYF. The DNA of the CDR3 is TGTGCCAGCAGGGGACAGGGGGCAATCACAGATACGCAGTATTTT.